Listed below are T cell receptor beta chains from one sample, sequenced in a study of blood T cell repertoires in COVID-19. The repertoire was sequenced with immunoSEQ multiplex PCR; TCRdb's copy has only in-frame clones and lacks some. The sample consists of some 260,000 clones, about 86% of them appearing once. Sequencing input: PBMCs or T cells enriched from blood (not recorded which). Receptors were obtained from a young man with acute COVID-19. Both conserved end residues are part of each CDR3. Fields, in order: V gene, CDR3 protein.

v_gene: TRBV9; CDR3aa: CASSANPNLAGGTDTQYF
v_gene: TRBV15; CDR3aa: CATSGDRDRATGAYNSPLHF
v_gene: TRBV2; CDR3aa: CASSDVVTQYF
v_gene: TRBV9; CDR3aa: CASSAPPRGGDTEAFF
v_gene: TRBV6-5; CDR3aa: CASPGYKGNTGELFF
v_gene: TRBV7-2; CDR3aa: CASEAAFTDTQYF
v_gene: TRBV9; CDR3aa: CASSATGQNTEAFF
v_gene: TRBV11-2; CDR3aa: CASSPRQKETQYF
v_gene: TRBV5-4; CDR3aa: CASSYTTGADTQYF
v_gene: TRBV4-1; CDR3aa: CASRQQDGGIAGELFF
v_gene: TRBV6-5; CDR3aa: CASSYSATSGISEQFF
v_gene: TRBV6-5; CDR3aa: CASSLGRDNSYNEQFF
v_gene: TRBV12-3/TRBV12-4; CDR3aa: CASSDYRVYGYTF
v_gene: TRBV28; CDR3aa: CASSSPGTGSAGELFF
v_gene: TRBV9; CDR3aa: CASSLHSSISYNEQFF
v_gene: TRBV7-2; CDR3aa: CASSSLTGGPGEKLFF
v_gene: TRBV9; CDR3aa: CASSVEIENHSGNTIYF
v_gene: TRBV9; CDR3aa: CASSVGRYMAGARDTEAFF
v_gene: TRBV19; CDR3aa: CASSIMGLNEQFF
v_gene: TRBV7-6; CDR3aa: CASSLRDSPLDTQYF
v_gene: TRBV14; CDR3aa: CASSQWTGMSNNEQFF
v_gene: TRBV6-5; CDR3aa: CASSYRGFKSGYTF
v_gene: TRBV5-4; CDR3aa: CASRSWGARWDTEAFF
v_gene: TRBV15; CDR3aa: CATSSVGGTEAFF
v_gene: TRBV6-5; CDR3aa: CASRTDRGLANVLTF
v_gene: TRBV5-4; CDR3aa: CASSLNRDTSGVKLFF
v_gene: TRBV6-5; CDR3aa: CASAIGDFPGNTIYF
v_gene: TRBV5-6; CDR3aa: CASSRTGITEAFF
v_gene: TRBV15; CDR3aa: CATSREDLRGETQYF
v_gene: TRBV5-1; CDR3aa: CASSSTSGTNTGELFF
v_gene: TRBV19; CDR3aa: CASSSPGTGGGGYTF
v_gene: TRBV18; CDR3aa: CASSPSSGTGGFGYTF
v_gene: TRBV3-1/TRBV3-2; CDR3aa: CASSQAGTESPLHF
v_gene: TRBV20-1; CDR3aa: CSASLGDTEAFF
v_gene: TRBV18; CDR3aa: CASSPSGHPAGGYTF
v_gene: TRBV28; CDR3aa: CASGLLPGQNEKLFF
v_gene: TRBV5-1; CDR3aa: CASSSQGAGGLGSGANVLTF
v_gene: TRBV19; CDR3aa: CASSITGLPDTQYF
v_gene: TRBV11-1; CDR3aa: CASSPGLGQGDYGYTF
v_gene: TRBV7-9; CDR3aa: CASSPGHLFYGYTF
v_gene: TRBV5-1; CDR3aa: CASSLSRNTGELFF
v_gene: TRBV11-3; CDR3aa: CASSLGTSTSGETQYF
v_gene: TRBV28; CDR3aa: CASSRPGTGNEKLFF